Below are 11 T cell receptor beta chains sequenced from a single sample in a study of T cells after yellow fever vaccination. One entry per CDR3 protein, called by TCRdb with MiXCR from the 5' RACE reads. The data hold a few hundred thousand distinct CDR3 sequences, with more than 6.5% observed a single time. The sequencing used CD4+ T cells sorted from PBMCs, collected on the day of the yellow fever booster vaccination. Source of these receptors: a man aged 30-40 years who received the YFV17D yellow fever vaccine.

The chain carries TRBV10-2 and TRBJ2-7; 9 nucleotides align to TRBD2. This CDR3 has 17 amino acids. The V gene end was trimmed by 0 bases and the J gene end by 5 bases; junction bases not matched to a gene: 11. Germline loops: CDR1 WSHSY, CDR2 SAAADI. CDR3 protein: CASSESKMLAGLHEQYF. CDR3 bases: TGCGCCAGCAGTGAGTCGAAAATGCTAGCGGGGCTCCACGAGCAGTACTTC.

This clonotype was seen repeatedly, ten times or more. The genes are TRBV7-4 and TRBJ2-2, with D possibly TRBD2 on 6 matching bases. Germline V lookup: CDR1 SGHVT, CDR2 SQSDAQ. The CDR3 is made up of 17 amino acids. With 4 bases removed from V and 5 bases from J, the gap between germline ends came to 20 bases. The CDR3 spells CASSSDAKRALTGELFF. The CDR3 nucleotides are TGTGCCAGCAGCTCTGATGCAAAGCGGGCCCTAACCGGGGAGCTGTTTTTT. The whole variable domain, filled in from reference TRBV7-4 and TRBJ2-2, reads GAGVSQSPRYKVAKRGRDVALRCDSISGHVTLYWYRQTLGQGSEVLTYSQSDAQRDKSGRPSGRFSAERPERSVSTLKIQRTEQGDSAVYLCASSSDAKRALTGELFFGEGSRLTVL.

The table lists this clonotype with many counts. The chain uses TRBV25-1 and TRBJ2-1; D remains ambiguous. CDR1 is MGHDK, CDR2 SYGVNS, per germline. CDR3 length equals 12 residues. V lost 8 bases and J 4 bases, leaving 9 bases between the germline ends. The CDR3: CASSQLYNEQFF. The CDR3, as DNA: TGTGCCAGCTCCCAATTATACAATGAGCAGTTCTTC.

The chain is built from TRBV5-4 and TRBJ2-3; D may be TRBD2 (6 bases). The CDR3 is made up of 15 amino acids. V was shortened by 6 bases and J by 1 base, with 15 bases between the two germline ends. Germline values: CDR1 SGHNT, CDR2 YYREEE (reference sequence). The CDR3 sequence: CASNMGRGGTDTQYF. CDR3 DNA: TGTGCCAGCAACATGGGGCGGGGAGGCACAGATACGCAGTATTTT.

V is TRBV5-1 and J is TRBJ2-7; 10 bases line up with TRBD1. Unmatched junction bases numbered 5, after V lost 4 bases and J lost 4 bases. The CDR3 spans 14 residues. Germline CDR1 and CDR2: SGHRS and YFSETQ. The CDR3 DNA reads as TGCGCCAGCAGCATAGACAGGGGGCAGTACGAGCAGTACTTC. It translates to CASSIDRGQYEQYF.

This clonotype was recorded many times. This chain links TRBV4-3 with TRBJ2-1, with D perhaps TRBD1 or TRBD2 (5 bases each). This CDR3 has 16 residues. Trimming removed 3 bases from V and 7 bases from J, with 19 bases in between. CDR1 and CDR2 from the germline V gene are LGHNA and YSLEER. DNA of the CDR3: TGCGCCAGCAGCCAGACGGGACCACAAGGGTGGAATGAGCAGTTCTTC. Its protein is CASSQTGPQGWNEQFF.

The chain carries TRBV20-1 and TRBJ2-1, with D perhaps TRBD2 (5 bases). Germline V CDR1 and CDR2: DFQATT, SNEGSKA (reference sequence). The CDR3 totals 13 residues. V was cut by 3 bases and J by 4 bases, with 10 bases left in between. In DNA form, the CDR3 reads TGCAGTGCTAGCGCGGGTCTATACAATGAGCAGTTCTTC. Amino acid sequence: CSASAGLYNEQFF.

There are many counts of this clonotype. The rearrangement links TRBV6-5 to TRBJ2-3; D is perhaps TRBD1 or TRBD2 (6 bases each). Germline V lookup: CDR1 MNHEY, CDR2 SVGAGI. The V gene lost 4 bases and the J gene lost 0 bases, with 20 bases spanning the gap. The CDR3 has 18 amino acids. CDR3 in DNA: TGTGCCAGCAGTTTTCAGGGGTTGGGCGGGACTAGCACAGATACGCAGTATTTT. Its translation is CASSFQGLGGTSTDTQYF.

The genes are TRBV7-9 and TRBJ2-3, with no clear D. CDR1 is SEHNR and CDR2 is FQNEAQ in the germline V gene (reference sequence). V gave up 3 bases and J gave up 2 bases, with 9 bases separating them. CDR3 length: 14 residues. The CDR3 region has the DNA TGTGCCAGCAGCTTGTTACTAAACACAGATACGCAGTATTTT. Translating it yields CASSLLLNTDTQYF.

This clonotype was picked up many times. The rearrangement links TRBV7-2 to TRBJ2-7; TRBD2 matches 8 bases. Trimming removed 4 bases from V and 4 bases from J; junction bases left unmatched: 9. The CDR3 has 15 amino acids. Looked up from germline, CDR1 is SGHTA and CDR2 is FQGNSA. This CDR3 reads CASSSQAGDGYEQYF. CDR3 DNA sequence: TGTGCCAGCAGCTCACAAGCGGGAGACGGGTACGAGCAGTACTTC.

The V and J genes are TRBV11-2 and TRBJ2-3, with TRBD2 matching 13 bases. The J segment lost 0 bases and the V segment lost 4 bases, leaving 7 bases of the junction unmatched. Germline V gives CDR1 SGHAT, CDR2 FQNNGV. This CDR3 is built from 18 residues. CDR3 bases: TGTGCCAGCAGCTCCCGACTAGCGGGAGGTGTGAGCACAGATACGCAGTATTTT. Translating it yields CASSSRLAGGVSTDTQYF.